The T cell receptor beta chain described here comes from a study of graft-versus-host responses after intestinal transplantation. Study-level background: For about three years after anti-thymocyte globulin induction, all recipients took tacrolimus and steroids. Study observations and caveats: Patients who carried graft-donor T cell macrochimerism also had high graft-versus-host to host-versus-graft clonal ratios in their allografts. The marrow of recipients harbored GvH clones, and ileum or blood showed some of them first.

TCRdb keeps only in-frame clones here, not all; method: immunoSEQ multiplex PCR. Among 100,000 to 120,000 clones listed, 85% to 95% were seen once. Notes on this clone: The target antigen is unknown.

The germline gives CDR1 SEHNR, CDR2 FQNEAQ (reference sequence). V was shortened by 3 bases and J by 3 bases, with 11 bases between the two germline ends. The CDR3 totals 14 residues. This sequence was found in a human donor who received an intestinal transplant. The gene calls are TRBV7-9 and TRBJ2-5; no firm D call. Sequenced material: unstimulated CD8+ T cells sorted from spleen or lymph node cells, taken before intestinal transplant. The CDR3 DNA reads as TGTGCCAGCAGCTTGATTGTGGGTGAAGAGACCCAGTACTTC. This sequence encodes CASSLIVGEETQYF.